This T cell receptor (beta chain) originates from a study of PD-1 blockade in classical Hodgkin lymphoma. This table comes from immunoSEQ multiplex PCR, and its TCRdb copy is limited to in-frame clones, with some not included. Of 25,000 to 30,000 clones listed, under 85% are singletons. V shed 0 bases and J shed 0 bases, with 14 bases lying between them. Germline V CDR1 and CDR2: MGHRA, YSYEKL. The CDR3 loop spans 18 amino acids. Study observations and caveats: Complete responders showed a baseline diversity that resembled the diversity of newly diagnosed patients. Repertoire differences lack defined causes, possibly disease activity or prior therapy.

Each patient experienced a relapse that followed autologous stem cell transplantation, and brentuximab vedotin exposure varied. As regards this clone: Its antigen is not known.

The source was peripheral blood mononuclear cells (PBMCs), collected before the second cycle of nivolumab. The V gene is TRBV4-1, the J gene TRBJ2-2; TRBD2 is a possible D gene (7 bases). The sequence was collected from a human donor with classical Hodgkin lymphoma. The chain's CDR3 is CASSQEMAGATNTGELFF. The CDR3 bases are TGCGCCAGCAGCCAAGAGATGGCGGGGGCAACGAACACCGGGGAGCTGTTTTTT.